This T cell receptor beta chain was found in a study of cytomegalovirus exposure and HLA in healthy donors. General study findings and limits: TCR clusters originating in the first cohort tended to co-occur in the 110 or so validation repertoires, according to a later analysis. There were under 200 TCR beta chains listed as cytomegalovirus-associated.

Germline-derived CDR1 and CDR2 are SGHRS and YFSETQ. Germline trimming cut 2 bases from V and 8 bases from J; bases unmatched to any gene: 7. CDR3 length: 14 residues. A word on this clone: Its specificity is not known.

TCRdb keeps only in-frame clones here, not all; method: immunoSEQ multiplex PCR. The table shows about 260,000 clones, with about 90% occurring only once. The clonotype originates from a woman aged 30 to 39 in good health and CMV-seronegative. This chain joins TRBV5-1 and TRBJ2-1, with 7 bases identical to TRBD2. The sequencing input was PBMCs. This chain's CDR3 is CASSLAGRIYEQFF. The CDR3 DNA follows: TGCGCCAGCAGCTTAGCGGGGAGAATTTATGAGCAGTTCTTC.